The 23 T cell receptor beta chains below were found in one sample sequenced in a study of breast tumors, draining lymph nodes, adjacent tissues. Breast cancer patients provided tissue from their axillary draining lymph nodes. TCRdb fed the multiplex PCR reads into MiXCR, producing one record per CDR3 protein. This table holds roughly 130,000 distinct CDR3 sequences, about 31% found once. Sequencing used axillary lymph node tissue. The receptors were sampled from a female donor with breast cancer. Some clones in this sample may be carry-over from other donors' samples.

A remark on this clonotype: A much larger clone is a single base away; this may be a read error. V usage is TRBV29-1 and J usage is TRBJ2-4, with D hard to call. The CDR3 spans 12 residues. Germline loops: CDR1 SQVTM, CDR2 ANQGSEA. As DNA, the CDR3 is TGCAGCATTGAAGGTACCCAAAACATTCAGTACTTC. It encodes CSIEGTQNIQYF.

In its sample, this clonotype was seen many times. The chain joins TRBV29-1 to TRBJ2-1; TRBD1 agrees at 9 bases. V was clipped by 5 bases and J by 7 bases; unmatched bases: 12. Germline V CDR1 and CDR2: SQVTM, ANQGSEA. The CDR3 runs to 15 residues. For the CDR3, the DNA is TGCAGCGTTAACTCCGGGACAGGGTTATTAAATGAGCAGTTCTTC. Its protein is CSVNSGTGLLNEQFF.

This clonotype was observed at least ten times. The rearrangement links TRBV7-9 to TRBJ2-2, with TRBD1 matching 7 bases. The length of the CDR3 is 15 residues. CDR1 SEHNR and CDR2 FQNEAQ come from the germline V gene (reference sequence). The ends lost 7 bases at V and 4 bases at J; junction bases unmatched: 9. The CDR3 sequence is CASTLGDRATGELFF. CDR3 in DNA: TGTGCCAGCACCCTCGGAGACAGGGCCACCGGGGAGCTGTTTTTT.

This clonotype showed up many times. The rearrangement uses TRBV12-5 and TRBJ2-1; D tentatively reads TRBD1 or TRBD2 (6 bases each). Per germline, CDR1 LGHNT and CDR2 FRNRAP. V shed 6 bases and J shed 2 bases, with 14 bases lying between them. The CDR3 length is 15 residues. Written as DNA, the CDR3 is TGTGCTAGTGGGGAACCCGGGGGCACCTACAATGAGCAGTTCTTC. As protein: CASGEPGGTYNEQFF. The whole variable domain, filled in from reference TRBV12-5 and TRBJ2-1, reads DARVTQTPRHKVTEMGQEVTMRCQPILGHNTVFWYRQTMMQGLELLAYFRNRAPLDDSGMPKDRFSAEMPDATLATLKIQPSEPRDSAVYFCASGEPGGTYNEQFFGPGTRLTVL.

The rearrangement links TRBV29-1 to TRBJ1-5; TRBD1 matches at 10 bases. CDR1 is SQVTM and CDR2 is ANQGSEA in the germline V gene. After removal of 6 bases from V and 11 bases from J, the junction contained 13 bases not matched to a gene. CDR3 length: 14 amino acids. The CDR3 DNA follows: TGCAGCGTCATAGGACAGGGGGTGTTGGAGACCCAGCATTTT. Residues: CSVIGQGVLETQHF.

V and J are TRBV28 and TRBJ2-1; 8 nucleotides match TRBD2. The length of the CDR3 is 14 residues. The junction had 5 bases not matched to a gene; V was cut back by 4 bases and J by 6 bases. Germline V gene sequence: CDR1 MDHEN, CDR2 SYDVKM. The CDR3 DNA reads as TGTGCCAGCAGTTACGGGGGGGCAGCCAATGAGCAGTTCTTC. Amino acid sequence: CASSYGGAANEQFF. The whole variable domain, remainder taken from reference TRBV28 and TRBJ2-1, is DVKVTQSSRYLVKRTGEKVFLECVQDMDHENMFWYRQDPGLGLRLIYFSYDVKMKEKGDIPEGYSVSREKKERFSLILESASTNQTSMYLCASSYGGAANEQFFGPGTRLTVL.

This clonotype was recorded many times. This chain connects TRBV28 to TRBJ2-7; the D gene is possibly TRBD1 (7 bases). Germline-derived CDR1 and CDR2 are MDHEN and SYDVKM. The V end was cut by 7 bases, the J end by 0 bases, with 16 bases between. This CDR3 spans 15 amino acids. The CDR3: CASTHGGTVSYEQYF. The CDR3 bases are TGTGCCAGCACTCACGGCGGGACAGTCTCCTACGAGCAGTACTTC.

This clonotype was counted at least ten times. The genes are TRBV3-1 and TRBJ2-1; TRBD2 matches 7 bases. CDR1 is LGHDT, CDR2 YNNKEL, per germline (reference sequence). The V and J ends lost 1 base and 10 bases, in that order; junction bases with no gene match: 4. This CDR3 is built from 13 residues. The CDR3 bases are TGTGCCAGCAGCCAAGCGGGACTAATGGAGCAGTTCTTC. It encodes CASSQAGLMEQFF.

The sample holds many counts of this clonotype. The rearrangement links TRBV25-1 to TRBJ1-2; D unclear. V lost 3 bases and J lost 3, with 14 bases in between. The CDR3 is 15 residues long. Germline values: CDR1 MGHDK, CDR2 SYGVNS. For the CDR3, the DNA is TGTGCCAGCAGTGATACATTCGACGGGTACTATGGCTACACCTTC. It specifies CASSDTFDGYYGYTF.

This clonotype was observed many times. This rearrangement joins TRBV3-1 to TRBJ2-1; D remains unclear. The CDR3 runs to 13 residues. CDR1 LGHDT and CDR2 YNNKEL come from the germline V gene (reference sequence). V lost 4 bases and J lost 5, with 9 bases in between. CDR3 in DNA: TGTGCCAGCAGCCGTCAGCCAAACAATGAGCAGTTCTTC. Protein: CASSRQPNNEQFF.

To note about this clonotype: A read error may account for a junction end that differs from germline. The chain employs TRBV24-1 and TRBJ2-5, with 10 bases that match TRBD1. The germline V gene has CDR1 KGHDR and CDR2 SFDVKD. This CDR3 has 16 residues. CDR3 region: CAASGFLGQGQETQYF. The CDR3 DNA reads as TGTGCCGCCAGTGGTTTTTTGGGACAGGGGCAAGAGACCCAGTACTTC.

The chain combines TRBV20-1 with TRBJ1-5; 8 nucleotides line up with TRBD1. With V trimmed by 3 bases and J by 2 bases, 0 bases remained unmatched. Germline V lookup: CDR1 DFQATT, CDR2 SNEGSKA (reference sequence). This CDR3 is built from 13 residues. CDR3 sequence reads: CSARTGGNQPQHF. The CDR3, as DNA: TGCAGTGCTAGGACAGGGGGCAATCAGCCCCAGCATTTT.

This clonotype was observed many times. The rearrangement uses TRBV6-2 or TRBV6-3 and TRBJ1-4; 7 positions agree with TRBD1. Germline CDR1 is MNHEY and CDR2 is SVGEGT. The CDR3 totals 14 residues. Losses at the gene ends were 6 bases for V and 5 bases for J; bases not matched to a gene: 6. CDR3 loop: CASSAGQWNEKLFF. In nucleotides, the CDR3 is TGTGCCAGCAGCGCGGGACAGTGGAATGAAAAACTGTTTTTT.

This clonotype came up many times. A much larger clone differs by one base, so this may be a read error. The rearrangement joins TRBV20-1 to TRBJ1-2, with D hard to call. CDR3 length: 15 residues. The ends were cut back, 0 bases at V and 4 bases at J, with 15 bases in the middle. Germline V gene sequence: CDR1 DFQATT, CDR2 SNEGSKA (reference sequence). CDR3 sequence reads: CSARERVASTYGYTF. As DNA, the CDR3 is TGCAGTGCTAGAGAGAGGGTAGCGAGTACCTATGGCTACACCTTC.

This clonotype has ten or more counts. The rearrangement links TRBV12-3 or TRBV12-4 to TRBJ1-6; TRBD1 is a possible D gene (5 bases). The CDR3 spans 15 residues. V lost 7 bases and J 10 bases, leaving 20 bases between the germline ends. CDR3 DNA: TGTGCCAGCACCCCGGGAGGGGAGCAGGGCTCACCCCTCCACTTT. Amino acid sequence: CASTPGGEQGSPLHF.

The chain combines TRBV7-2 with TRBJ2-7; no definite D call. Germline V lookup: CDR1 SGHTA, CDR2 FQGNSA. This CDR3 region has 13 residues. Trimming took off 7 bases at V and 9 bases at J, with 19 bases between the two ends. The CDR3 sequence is CASNGFNTDTQYV. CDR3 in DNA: TGTGCCAGCAACGGGTTTAACACAGATACGCAGTACGTC.

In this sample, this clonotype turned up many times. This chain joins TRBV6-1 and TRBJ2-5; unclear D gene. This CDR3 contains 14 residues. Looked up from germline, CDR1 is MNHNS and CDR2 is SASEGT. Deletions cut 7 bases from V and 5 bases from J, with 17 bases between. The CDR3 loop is CASTDPAFRETQYF. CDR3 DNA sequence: TGTGCCAGCACGGATCCTGCCTTCCGGGAGACCCAGTACTTC.

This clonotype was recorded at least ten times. The CDR3 here is CASSYLETTNEKLFF. In nucleotides, the CDR3 is TGTGCCAGCAGTTACCTAGAGACAACTAATGAAAAACTGTTTTTT. This chain connects TRBV6-6 to TRBJ1-4; D remains unclear. The CDR3 covers 15 residues. Germline V gene data show CDR1 as MNHNY and CDR2 as SVGAGI (reference sequence). V lost 2 bases and J lost 0, with 7 bases in between.

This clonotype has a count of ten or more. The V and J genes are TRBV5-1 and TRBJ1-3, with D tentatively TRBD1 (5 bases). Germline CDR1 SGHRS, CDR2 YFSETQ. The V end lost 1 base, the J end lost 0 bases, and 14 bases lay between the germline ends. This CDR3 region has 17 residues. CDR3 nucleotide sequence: TGCGCCAGCAGCTTGTTTGGGGGAGTCAACTCTGGAAACACCATATATTTT. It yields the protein CASSLFGGVNSGNTIYF. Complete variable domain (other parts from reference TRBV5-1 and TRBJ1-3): KAGVTQTPRYLIKTRGQQVTLSCSPISGHRSVSWYQQTPGQGLQFLFEYFSETQRNKGNFPGRFSGRQFSNSRSEMNVSTLELGDSALYLCASSLFGGVNSGNTIYFGEGSWLTVV.

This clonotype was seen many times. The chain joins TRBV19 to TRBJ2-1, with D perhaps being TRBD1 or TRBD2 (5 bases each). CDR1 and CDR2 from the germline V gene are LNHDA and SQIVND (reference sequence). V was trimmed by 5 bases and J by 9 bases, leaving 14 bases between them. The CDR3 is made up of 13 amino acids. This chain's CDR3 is CASSAGTSGEQFF. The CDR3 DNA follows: TGTGCCAGTAGTGCAGGGACGAGCGGTGAGCAGTTCTTC.

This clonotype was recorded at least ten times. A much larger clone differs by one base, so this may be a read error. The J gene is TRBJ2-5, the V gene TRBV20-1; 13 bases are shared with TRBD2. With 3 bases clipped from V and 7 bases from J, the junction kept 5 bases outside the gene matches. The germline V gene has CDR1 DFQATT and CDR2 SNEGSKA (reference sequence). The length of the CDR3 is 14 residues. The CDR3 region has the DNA TGCAGTGCTAGGGTTACTAGCGGGGGGGCGACCCAGTACTTC. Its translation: CSARVTSGGATQYF.

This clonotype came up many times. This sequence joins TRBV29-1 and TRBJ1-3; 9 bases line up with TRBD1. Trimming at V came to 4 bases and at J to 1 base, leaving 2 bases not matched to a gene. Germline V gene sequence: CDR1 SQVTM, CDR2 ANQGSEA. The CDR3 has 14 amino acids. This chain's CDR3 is CSVVGTGSGNTIYF. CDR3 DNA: TGCAGCGTTGTGGGGACAGGGTCTGGAAACACCATATATTTT.

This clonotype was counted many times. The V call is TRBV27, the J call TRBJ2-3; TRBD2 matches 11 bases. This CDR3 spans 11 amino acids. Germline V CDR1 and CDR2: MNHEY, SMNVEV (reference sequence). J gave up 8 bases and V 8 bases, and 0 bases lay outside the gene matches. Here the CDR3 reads CASGTSGTQYF. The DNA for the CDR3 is TGTGCCAGCGGGACTAGCGGTACGCAGTATTTT.